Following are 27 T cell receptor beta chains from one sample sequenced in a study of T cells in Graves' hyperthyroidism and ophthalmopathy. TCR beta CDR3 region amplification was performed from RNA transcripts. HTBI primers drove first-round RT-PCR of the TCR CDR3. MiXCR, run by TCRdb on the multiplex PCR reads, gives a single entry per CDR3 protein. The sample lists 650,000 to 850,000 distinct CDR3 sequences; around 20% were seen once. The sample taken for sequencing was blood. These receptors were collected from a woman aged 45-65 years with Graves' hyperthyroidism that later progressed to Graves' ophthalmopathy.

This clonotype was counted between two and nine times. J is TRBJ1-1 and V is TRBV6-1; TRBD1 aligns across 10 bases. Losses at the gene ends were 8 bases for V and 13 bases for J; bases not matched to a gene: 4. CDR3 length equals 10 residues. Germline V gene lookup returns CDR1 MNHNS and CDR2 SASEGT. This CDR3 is CASRDRGHFF. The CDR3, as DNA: TGTGCCAGCCGGGACAGGGGACATTTCTTT.

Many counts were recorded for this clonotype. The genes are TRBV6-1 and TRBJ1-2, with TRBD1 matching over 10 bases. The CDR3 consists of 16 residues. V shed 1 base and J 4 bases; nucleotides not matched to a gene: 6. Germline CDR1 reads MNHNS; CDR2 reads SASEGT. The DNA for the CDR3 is TGTGCCAGCAGTGAAGAGACAGGGGGCAGGGTCTATGGCTACACCTTC. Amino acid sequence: CASSEETGGRVYGYTF.

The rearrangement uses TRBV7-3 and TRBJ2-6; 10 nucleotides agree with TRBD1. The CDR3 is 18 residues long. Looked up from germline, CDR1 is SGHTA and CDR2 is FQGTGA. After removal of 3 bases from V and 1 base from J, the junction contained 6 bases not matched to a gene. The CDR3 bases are TGTGCCAGCAGCTTTACCGGGACAGGGGTATCTGGGGCCAACGTCCTGACTTTC. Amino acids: CASSFTGTGVSGANVLTF.

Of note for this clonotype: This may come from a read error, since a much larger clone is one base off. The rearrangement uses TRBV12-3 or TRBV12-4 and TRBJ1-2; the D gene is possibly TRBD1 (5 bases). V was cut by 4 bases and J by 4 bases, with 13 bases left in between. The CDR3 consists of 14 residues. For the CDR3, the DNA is TGTGCCAGCAGTTACCCGGGGGTGGTCTATGGCTACACCTTC. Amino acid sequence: CASSYPGVVYGYTF.

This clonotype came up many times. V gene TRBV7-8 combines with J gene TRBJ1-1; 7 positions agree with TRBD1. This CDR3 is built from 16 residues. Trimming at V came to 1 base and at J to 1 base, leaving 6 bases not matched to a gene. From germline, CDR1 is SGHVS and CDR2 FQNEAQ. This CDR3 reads CASSLGGTVTNTEAFF. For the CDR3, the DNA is TGTGCCAGCAGCTTAGGAGGGACAGTTACGAACACTGAAGCTTTCTTT.

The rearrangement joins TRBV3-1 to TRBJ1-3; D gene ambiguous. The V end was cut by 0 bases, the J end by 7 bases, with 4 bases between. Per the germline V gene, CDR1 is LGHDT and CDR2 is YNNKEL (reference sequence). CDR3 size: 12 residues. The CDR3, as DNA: TGTGCCAGCAGCCAAGAACAGAACACCATATATTTT. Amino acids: CASSQEQNTIYF. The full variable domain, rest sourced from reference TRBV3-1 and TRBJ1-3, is DTAVSQTPKYLVTQMGNDKSIKCEQNLGHDTMYWYKQDSKKFLKIMFSYNNKELIINETVPNRFSPKSPDKAHLNLHINSLELGDSAVYFCASSQEQNTIYFGEGSWLTVV.

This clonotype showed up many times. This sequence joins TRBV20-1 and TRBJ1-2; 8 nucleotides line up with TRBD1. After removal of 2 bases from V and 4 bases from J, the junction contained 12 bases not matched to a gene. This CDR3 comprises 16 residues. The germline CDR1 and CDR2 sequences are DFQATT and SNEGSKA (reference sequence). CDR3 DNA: TGCAGTGCTAGAAAGCCAGGGGGCGTGTGGGTCTATGGCTACACCTTC. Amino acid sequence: CSARKPGGVWVYGYTF.

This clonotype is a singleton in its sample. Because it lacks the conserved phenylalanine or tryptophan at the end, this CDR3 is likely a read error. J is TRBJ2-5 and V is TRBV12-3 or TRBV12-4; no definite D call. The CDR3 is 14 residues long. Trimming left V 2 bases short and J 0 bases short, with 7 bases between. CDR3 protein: CASSLRGYQETQYC. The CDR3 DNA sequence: TGTGCCAGCAGTTTACGTGGGTACCAAGAGACCCAGTACTGC.

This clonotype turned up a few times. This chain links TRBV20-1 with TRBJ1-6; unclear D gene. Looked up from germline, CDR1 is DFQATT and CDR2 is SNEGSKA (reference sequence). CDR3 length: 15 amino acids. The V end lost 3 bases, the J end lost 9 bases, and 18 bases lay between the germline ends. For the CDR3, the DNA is TGCAGTGCTAGCGTATCCGAACCCAAAATTTCACCCCTCCACTTT. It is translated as CSASVSEPKISPLHF.

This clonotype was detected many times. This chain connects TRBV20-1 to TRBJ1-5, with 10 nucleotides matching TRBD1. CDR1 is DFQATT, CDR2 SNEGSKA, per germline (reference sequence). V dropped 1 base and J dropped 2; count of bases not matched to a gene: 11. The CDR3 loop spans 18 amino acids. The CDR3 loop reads CSARVIIGTGAGNQPQHF. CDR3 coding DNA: TGCAGTGCTAGAGTCATCATAGGGACAGGGGCCGGCAATCAGCCCCAGCATTTT.

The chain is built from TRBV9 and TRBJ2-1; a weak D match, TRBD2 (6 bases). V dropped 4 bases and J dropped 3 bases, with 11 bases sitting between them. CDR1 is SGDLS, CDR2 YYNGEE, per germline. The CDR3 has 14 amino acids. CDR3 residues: CASSSETSYNEQFF. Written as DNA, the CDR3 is TGTGCCAGCAGCTCCGAGACTAGCTACAATGAGCAGTTCTTC.

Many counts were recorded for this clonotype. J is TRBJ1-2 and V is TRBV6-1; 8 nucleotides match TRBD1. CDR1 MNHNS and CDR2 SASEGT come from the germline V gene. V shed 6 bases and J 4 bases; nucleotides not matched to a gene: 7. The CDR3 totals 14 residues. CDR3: CASSVAGGSYGYTF. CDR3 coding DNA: TGTGCCAGCAGCGTCGCAGGGGGCAGCTATGGCTACACCTTC.

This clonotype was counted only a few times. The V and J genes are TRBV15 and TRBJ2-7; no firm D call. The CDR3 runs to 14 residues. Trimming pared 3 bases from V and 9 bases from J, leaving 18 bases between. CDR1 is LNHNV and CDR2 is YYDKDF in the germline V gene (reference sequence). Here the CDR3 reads CATSRPPVGGRQYF. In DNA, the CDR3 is TGTGCCACCAGCAGGCCCCCCGTGGGCGGCCGGCAGTACTTC.

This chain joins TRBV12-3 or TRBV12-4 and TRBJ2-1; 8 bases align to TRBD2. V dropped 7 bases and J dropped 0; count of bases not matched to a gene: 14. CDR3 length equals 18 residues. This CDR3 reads CASNPGGRGLSSYNEQFF. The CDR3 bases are TGTGCCAGCAACCCGGGGGGGCGGGGCTTGAGCTCCTACAATGAGCAGTTCTTC.

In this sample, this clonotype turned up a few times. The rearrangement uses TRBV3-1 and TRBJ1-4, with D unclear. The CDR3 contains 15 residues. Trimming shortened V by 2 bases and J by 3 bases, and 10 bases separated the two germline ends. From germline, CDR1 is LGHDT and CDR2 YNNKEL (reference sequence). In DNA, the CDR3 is TGTGCCAGCAGCCAAATCACGAATCCTAATGAAAAACTGTTTTTT. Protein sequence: CASSQITNPNEKLFF. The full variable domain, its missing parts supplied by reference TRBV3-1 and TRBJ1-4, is DTAVSQTPKYLVTQMGNDKSIKCEQNLGHDTMYWYKQDSKKFLKIMFSYNNKELIINETVPNRFSPKSPDKAHLNLHINSLELGDSAVYFCASSQITNPNEKLFFGSGTQLSVL.

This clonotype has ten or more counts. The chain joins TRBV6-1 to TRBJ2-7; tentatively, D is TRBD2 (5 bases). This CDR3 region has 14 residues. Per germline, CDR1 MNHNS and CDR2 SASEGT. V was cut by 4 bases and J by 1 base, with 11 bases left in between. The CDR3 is CASSARRTSYEQYF. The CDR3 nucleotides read TGTGCCAGCAGTGCTAGACGGACTTCCTACGAGCAGTACTTC.

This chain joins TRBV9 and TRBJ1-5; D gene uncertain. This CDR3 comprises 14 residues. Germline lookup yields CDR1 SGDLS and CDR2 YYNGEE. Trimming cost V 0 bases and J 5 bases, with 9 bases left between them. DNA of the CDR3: TGTGCCAGCAGCGTAGGGCAGGCATATCAGCCCCAGCATTTT. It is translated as CASSVGQAYQPQHF. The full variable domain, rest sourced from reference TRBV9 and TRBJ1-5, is DSGVTQTPKHLITATGQRVTLRCSPRSGDLSVYWYQQSLDQGLQFLIQYYNGEERAKGNILERFSAQQFPDLHSELNLSSLELGDSALYFCASSVGQAYQPQHFGDGTRLSIL.

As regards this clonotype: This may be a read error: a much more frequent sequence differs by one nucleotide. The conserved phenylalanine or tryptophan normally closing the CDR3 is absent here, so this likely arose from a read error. In DNA, the CDR3 is TGCAGTGCCACAAGAGGGCCGAATTCACCCCTCCACCTT. This gives the protein CSATRGPNSPLHL. V and J are TRBV20-1 and TRBJ1-6, with no clear D. The CDR3 is 13 amino acids. The germline V and J ends were trimmed by 6 bases and 7 bases, with 13 bases remaining between them. Looked up from germline, CDR1 is DFQATT and CDR2 is SNEGSKA (reference sequence).

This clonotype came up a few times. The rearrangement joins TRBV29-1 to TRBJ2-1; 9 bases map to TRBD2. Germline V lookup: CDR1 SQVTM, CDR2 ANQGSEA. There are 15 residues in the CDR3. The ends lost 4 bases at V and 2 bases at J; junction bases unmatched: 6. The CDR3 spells CSVGAGGTAYNEQFF. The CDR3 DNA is TGCAGCGTTGGAGCGGGGGGCACCGCCTACAATGAGCAGTTCTTC.

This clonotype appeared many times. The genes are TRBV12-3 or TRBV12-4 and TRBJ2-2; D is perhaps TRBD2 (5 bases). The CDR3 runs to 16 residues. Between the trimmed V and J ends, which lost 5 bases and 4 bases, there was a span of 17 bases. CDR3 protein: CASSEVGEAGTGELFF. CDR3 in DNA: TGTGCCAGCAGTGAAGTGGGCGAGGCGGGCACCGGGGAGCTGTTTTTT.

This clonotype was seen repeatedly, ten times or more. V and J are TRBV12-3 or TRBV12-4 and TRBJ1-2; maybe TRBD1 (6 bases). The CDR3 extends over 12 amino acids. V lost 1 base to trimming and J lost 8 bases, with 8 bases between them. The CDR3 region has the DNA TGTGCCAGCAGTTTAGGGGGGCGAGGCTACACCTTC. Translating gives CASSLGGRGYTF.

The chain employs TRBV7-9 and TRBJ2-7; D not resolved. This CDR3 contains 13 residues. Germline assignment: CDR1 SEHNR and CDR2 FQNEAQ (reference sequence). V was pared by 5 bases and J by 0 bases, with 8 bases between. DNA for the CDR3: TGTGCCAGCAGCGCGAACCCCTCCTACGAGCAGTACTTC. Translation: CASSANPSYEQYF.

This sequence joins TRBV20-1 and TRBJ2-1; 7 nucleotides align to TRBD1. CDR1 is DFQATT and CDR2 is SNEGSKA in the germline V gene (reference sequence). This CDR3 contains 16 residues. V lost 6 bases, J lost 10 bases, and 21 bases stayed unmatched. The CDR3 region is CSALSRGHGGPGEQFF. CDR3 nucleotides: TGCAGTGCCCTAAGTAGGGGGCACGGTGGTCCGGGGGAGCAGTTCTTC.

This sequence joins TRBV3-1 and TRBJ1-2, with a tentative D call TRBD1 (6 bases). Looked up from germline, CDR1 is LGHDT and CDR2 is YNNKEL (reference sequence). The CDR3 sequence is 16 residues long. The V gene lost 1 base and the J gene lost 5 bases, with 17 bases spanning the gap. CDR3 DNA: TGTGCCAGCAGCCAAGCACCCGGGGGGCGAGAATATGGCTACACCTTC. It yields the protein CASSQAPGGREYGYTF.

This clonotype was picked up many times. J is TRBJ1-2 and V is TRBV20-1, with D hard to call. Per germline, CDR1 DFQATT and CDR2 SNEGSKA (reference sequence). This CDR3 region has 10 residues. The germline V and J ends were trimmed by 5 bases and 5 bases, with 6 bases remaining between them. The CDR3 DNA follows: TGCAGTGCTCTCGATTATGGCTACACCTTC. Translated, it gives CSALDYGYTF.

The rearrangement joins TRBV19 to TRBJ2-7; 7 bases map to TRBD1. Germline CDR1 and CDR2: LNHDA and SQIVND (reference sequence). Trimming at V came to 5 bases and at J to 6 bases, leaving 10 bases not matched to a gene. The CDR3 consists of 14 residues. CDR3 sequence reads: CASSADRVVSEQYF. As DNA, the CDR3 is TGTGCCAGTAGTGCTGACAGGGTAGTCTCCGAGCAGTACTTC. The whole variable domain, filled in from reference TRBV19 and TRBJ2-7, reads DGGITQSPKYLFRKEGQNVTLSCEQNLNHDAMYWYRQDPGQGLRLIYYSQIVNDFQKGDIAEGYSVSREKKESFPLTVTSAQKNPTAFYLCASSADRVVSEQYFGPGTRLTVT.

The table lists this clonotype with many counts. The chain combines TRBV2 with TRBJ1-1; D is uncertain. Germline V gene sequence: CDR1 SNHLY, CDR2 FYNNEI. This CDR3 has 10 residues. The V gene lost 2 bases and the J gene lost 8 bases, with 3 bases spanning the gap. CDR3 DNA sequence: TGTGCCAGCAGTGAATACGAAGCTTTCTTT. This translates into CASSEYEAFF.